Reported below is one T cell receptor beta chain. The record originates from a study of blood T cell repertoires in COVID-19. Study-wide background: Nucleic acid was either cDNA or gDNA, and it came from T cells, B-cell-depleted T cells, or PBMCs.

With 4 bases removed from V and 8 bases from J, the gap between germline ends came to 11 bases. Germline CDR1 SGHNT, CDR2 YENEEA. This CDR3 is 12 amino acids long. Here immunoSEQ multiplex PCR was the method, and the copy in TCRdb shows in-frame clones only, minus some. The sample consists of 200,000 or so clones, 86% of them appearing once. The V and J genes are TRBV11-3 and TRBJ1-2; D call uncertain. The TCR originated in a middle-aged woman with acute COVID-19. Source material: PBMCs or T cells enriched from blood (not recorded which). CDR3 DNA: TGTGCCAGCAGCTCCCTGGAGAACGGCTACACCTTC. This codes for CASSSLENGYTF.